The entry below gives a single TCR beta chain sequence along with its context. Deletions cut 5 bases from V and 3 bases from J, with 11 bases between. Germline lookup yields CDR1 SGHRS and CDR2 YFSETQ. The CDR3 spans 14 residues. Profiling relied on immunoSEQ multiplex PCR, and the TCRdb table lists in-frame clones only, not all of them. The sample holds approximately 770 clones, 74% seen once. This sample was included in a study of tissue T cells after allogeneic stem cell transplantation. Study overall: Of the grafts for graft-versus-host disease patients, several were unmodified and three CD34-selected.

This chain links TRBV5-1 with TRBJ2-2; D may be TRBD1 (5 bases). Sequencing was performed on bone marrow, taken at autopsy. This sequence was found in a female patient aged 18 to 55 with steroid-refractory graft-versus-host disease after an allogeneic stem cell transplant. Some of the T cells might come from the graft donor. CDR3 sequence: CASSSLQDTGELFF. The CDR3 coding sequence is TGCGCCAGCAGTTCGCTACAGGACACCGGGGAGCTGTTTTTT. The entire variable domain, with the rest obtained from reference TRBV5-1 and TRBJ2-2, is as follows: KAGVTQTPRYLIKTRGQQVTLSCSPISGHRSVSWYQQTPGQGLQFLFEYFSETQRNKGNFPGRFSGRQFSNSRSEMNVSTLELGDSALYLCASSSLQDTGELFFGEGSRLTVL.